This TCR beta chain is from a study of T-cell memory formation after mild COVID-19. Study details: TCR clusters showed largely donor specificity.

Germline loops: CDR1 SGHKS, CDR2 YYEKEE (reference sequence). The trim removed 4 bases at V and 4 bases at J, leaving 9 bases unmatched. The CDR3 spans 15 residues. Amplification by 5'RACE using constant-segment primers produced TCR alpha and TCR beta cDNA libraries that carried sample barcodes and UMIs. Using its own MiXCR run on the 5' RACE reads, TCRdb lists one record per CDR3 protein. Among fewer than 350,000 distinct CDR3 sequences listed, over 7% were seen once. This clonotype was seen many times. As yet, its antigen is unknown. Broader study findings: CD8+ contracting clones occupied EMRA, while CD4+ ones occupied mainly CM and EM. Some responding clones appeared in pre-infection memory, suggesting cross-reactive memory joined.

The genes are TRBV5-5 and TRBJ2-3, with 7 bases fitting TRBD1. The clonotype was recovered from a man aged 18 to 35 who had mild COVID-19 (a few samples of this study predate the infection). Cell type and time point are not known. The sequencing input was PBMCs or a T cell subset sorted from them (not recorded which). The CDR3, as DNA: TGTGCCAGCAGCCCGCAGGCCCAGGGGGCAGATACGCAGTATTTT. This sequence encodes CASSPQAQGADTQYF.